The sequence of this T cell receptor beta chain was determined in a study of blood T cell repertoires in COVID-19. In the study overall: Sites across the United States, Italy and Spain contributed samples from acute and convalescent COVID-19. In each case, the material was cDNA or gDNA derived from T cells, B-cell-depleted T cells, or PBMCs.

Sequencing was performed with immunoSEQ multiplex PCR; in TCRdb, only in-frame clones are kept and a portion is missing. The sample consists of 200,000 to 250,000 clones, roughly 90% of them appearing once. J gave up 2 bases and V 4 bases, and 9 bases lay outside the gene matches. The CDR3 runs to 16 residues. CDR1 and CDR2 (germline): SGHNT, YYREEE (reference sequence). This receptor was taken from a woman aged 55-70 years with acute or convalescent COVID-19. The genes are TRBV5-4 and TRBJ1-3; 7 bases agree with TRBD1. The sequenced sample consisted of peripheral blood. DNA for the CDR3: TGTGCCAGCAGCGCTCGTCGACAGGGTACTGGAAACACCATATATTTT. This encodes CASSARRQGTGNTIYF.